Following are 10 T cell receptor beta chains from one sample sequenced in a study of CD8+CD57+ T cells in acquired aplastic anemia. TCR beta VDJ and CDR3 were profiled, and genomic DNA was the template. TCRdb used MiXCR to reprocess the reads, holding one entry per CDR3 protein. The sample has roughly 170,000 distinct CDR3 sequences; around 50% are singletons. Patients chosen for sequencing had CD8+CD57+ cells that had expanded, as shown by flow cytometry. The sample comprised sorted CD4+, CD8+, or CD8+CD57+ T cells (not recorded which) from PBMCs. The receptors come from a human donor with aplastic anemia.

V is TRBV7-9 and J is TRBJ1-1; D remains unclear. This CDR3 has 13 amino acids. Germline-derived CDR1 and CDR2 are SEHNR and FQNEAQ (reference sequence). V gave up 1 base and J gave up 6 bases, with 9 bases separating them. CDR3: CASSLVPVAEAFF. CDR3 sequence (DNA): TGTGCCAGCAGCTTAGTCCCGGTCGCTGAAGCTTTCTTT.

The CDR3 bases are TGTGCCAGCAGTGAACAGGGGTTAACTAATGAAAAACTGTTTTTT. Translated, it gives CASSEQGLTNEKLFF. The chain employs TRBV6-4 and TRBJ1-4; 7 positions agree with TRBD1. With V trimmed by 3 bases and J by 1 base, 2 bases remained unmatched. The CDR3 sequence is 15 residues long. Per germline, CDR1 MRHNA and CDR2 SNTAGT.

This clonotype was detected a few times. This chain's CDR3 is CASSRSTDTQYF. In DNA, the CDR3 is TGTGCCAGCAGCAGATCCACAGATACGCAGTATTTT. V gene TRBV7-2 combines with J gene TRBJ2-3; no firm D call. Trimming removed 5 bases from V and 2 bases from J, with 5 bases in between. From germline, CDR1 is SGHTA and CDR2 FQGNSA. The CDR3 loop spans 12 amino acids.

Ten or more counts support this clonotype. The chain employs TRBV5-4 and TRBJ2-7; the D gene is possibly TRBD2 (5 bases). Trimming pared 1 base from V and 3 bases from J, leaving 20 bases between. Per the germline V gene, CDR1 is SGHNT and CDR2 is YYREEE (reference sequence). This CDR3 has 17 amino acids. The CDR3, as DNA: TGTGCCAGCAGCTTGCGGAGGTTTGGGTTTAACGACTACGAGCAGTACTTC. Translated: CASSLRRFGFNDYEQYF. The full variable domain, rest sourced from reference TRBV5-4 and TRBJ2-7, is ETGVTQSPTHLIKTRGQQVTLRCSSQSGHNTVSWYQQALGQGPQFIFQYYREEENGRGNFPPRFSGLQFPNYSSELNVNALELDDSALYLCASSLRRFGFNDYEQYFGPGTRLTVT.

The V gene is TRBV24-1, the J gene TRBJ2-3; 10 bases match TRBD1. V was pared by 3 bases and J by 5 bases, with 4 bases of the junction left unmatched. The CDR3 consists of 15 residues. The germline V gene encodes CDR1 KGHDR and CDR2 SFDVKD. In nucleotides, the CDR3 is TGTGCCACCAGTGATCCAGGACAGGGGGGAGATACGCAGTATTTT. It is translated as CATSDPGQGGDTQYF.

V usage is TRBV10-3 and J usage is TRBJ1-5; no reliable D call. Germline loops: CDR1 ENHRY, CDR2 SYGVKD. V dropped 9 bases and J dropped 1 base, with 13 bases sitting between them. The CDR3 is made up of 14 amino acids. In DNA, the CDR3 is TGTGCCATTCGGGAGGGCGGGAGCAATCAGCCCCAGCATTTT. This codes for CAIREGGSNQPQHF.

This chain joins TRBV7-3 and TRBJ1-4; possibly TRBD1 for D (5 bases). This CDR3 is built from 13 residues. V lost 8 bases and J lost 8, with 15 bases in between. CDR1 is SGHTA, CDR2 FQGTGA, per germline. CDR3 in DNA: TGTGCCAGCCGACAGACGGGAGAGGAAAAACTGTTTTTT. It is translated as CASRQTGEEKLFF.

The chain joins TRBV15 to TRBJ1-1, with a tentative D call TRBD1 (6 bases). Germline V gene data show CDR1 as LNHNV and CDR2 as YYDKDF (reference sequence). The V end was cut by 8 bases, the J end by 8 bases, with 18 bases between. There are 13 residues in the CDR3. The CDR3 reads CATEPTGSYEAFF. The CDR3 coding sequence is TGTGCCACCGAGCCGACAGGCTCCTACGAAGCTTTCTTT. Together with reference TRBV15 and TRBJ1-1, the CDR3 gives the full variable domain: DAMVIQNPRYQVTQFGKPVTLSCSQTLNHNVMYWYQQKSSQAPKLLFHYYDKDFNNEADTPDNFQSRRPNTSFCFLDIRSPGLGDTAMYLCATEPTGSYEAFFGQGTRLTVV.

The chain joins TRBV14 to TRBJ1-6; perhaps TRBD1 as D (5 bases). Germline CDR1 is SGHDN and CDR2 is FVKESK. Trimming took 0 bases from V and 10 from J, leaving 13 bases between them. The CDR3 loop spans 15 amino acids. CDR3 region: CASSQDGGSISPLHF. CDR3 in DNA: TGTGCCAGCAGCCAAGACGGGGGTTCCATCTCACCCCTCCACTTT.

The V and J genes are TRBV24-1 and TRBJ1-6, with TRBD1 identical over 8 bases. V shed 12 bases and J 5 bases; nucleotides not matched to a gene: 11. CDR1 KGHDR and CDR2 SFDVKD come from the germline V gene. This CDR3 has 15 amino acids. The DNA for the CDR3 is TGTGCCGTCCATGCAGGGGGCGTGAATAATTCACCCCTCCACTTT. This encodes CAVHAGGVNNSPLHF.